Sequencing of this TCR beta chain was carried out in a study of vaccination effects on CD4 cells after COVID-19 (dated by TCRdb to the early 2020s). Context from the whole study: After vaccination, three convalescent patients were sampled both early (day +14) and late (day +241, +227, +161 respectively). Across the study, the median time from the second dose to post-vaccine sampling was 72 days (range 14 to 241). In both COVID-19 convalescent patients and infection-naive vaccine recipients, the study compared SARS-CoV-2 spike-specific CD4+ TCR repertoires from before mRNA vaccination with those from after it. The full study included around nine COVID-19 convalescent patients and a few SARS-CoV-2-naive healthy vaccine recipients. In the study, cultures from other donors were sequenced using the Oncomine TCR Beta short-read assay on an Illumina iSeq 100.

The study at large found these results: Only a small number of convalescent patients were included, and no early post-infection timepoints were available, which limited the study. For convalescent patients, new clones induced by the vaccine made up most of the post-vaccine spike-reactive repertoire, and these new clones were largely distinct from the clones induced by infection. Clones induced by infection and clones induced by vaccination both contracted markedly at late timepoints after vaccination, which fits with T cell responses waning over time.

In the ViraFEST assay, PBMC were stimulated with viral peptide pools, and antigen-specific CD4+ T cell clonotypes were then identified by expansion using TCR sequencing. After around ten days of culture, CD4+ T cells were isolated with the EasySep CD4+ T cell isolation kit. Convalescent patients had PCR-confirmed SARS-CoV-2 infection between March and December 2020, before Alpha, Beta and Delta variants emerged in the United States. Participants received two doses of either the BNT162b2 or the mRNA-1273 mRNA SARS-CoV-2 vaccine. Each well held two million PBMC cultured in IMDM containing approximately 5% human AB serum, 8 to 10 IU/ml IL-2 and gentamicin, along with around 9.4 ug/ml peptides. On days 3 and 7, half of the culture medium was replaced with fresh IL-2-containing medium. Unless noted otherwise, every peptide stimulation condition was grown in triplicate wells. Using Ficoll-Paque Plus gradient centrifugation, PBMC were separated from whole blood and then either used fresh or cryopreserved at -140C. Overlapping peptide pools spanned the spike proteins of SARS-CoV-2 and the common cold coronaviruses HCoV-NL63, HCoV-OC43 and HCoV-229E. The QIAamp micro DNA kit was used to extract genomic DNA from the cultured CD4+ T cells.

Libraries came from the immunoSEQ multiplex PCR assay. DNA from the cultured and isolated CD4+ T cells underwent TCR beta CDR3 sequencing. Under the source paper's analysis protocol: Non-productive TCR sequences were removed, reads were trimmed to the CDR3 region, and CDR3s of at least 7 amino acids were retained. The MANAFEST web app was used to identify antigen-specific clonotypes by comparing expansion in peptide wells with expansion in reference cultures. To count as positive, a clone had to show expansion at FDR<0.05 compared with the reference and with all other wells, an odds ratio above 5, and a frequency above 0.1% in two replicate wells. Clonotypes significantly expanded in SARS-CoV-2 spike wells and in at least one common cold coronavirus spike condition were defined as cross-reactive. Levenshtein distance calculated with the stringdist R package was used to assess CDR3 similarity, and unrooted trees were constructed with ape in R 3.6.1. The source is immuneACCESS, and TCRdb retained only in-frame sequences with V and J called. Part of the clones is not carried over; for the studies checked, unresolved V genes explain less than half of this, and the remainder is unexplained. The DNA was the basis for D and trimming; V, J and clone size are from that table. Recorded for this sample are fewer than 15,000 clones; roughly 73% of them occurred a single time. The ten largest clonotypes hold approximately 35% of the sample.

Details on this clone: Its antigen remains undetermined. Base quality data are lacking; no much larger clone is found one base away.

Counted from cysteine to phenylalanine, this CDR3 has 11 amino acids. Only the CDR3 region is kept as DNA, spanning 33 bases read in frame from base 1. Trimming costs V 3 bases and J 9 bases, and their ends lie 6 bases apart. Taken from the germline V gene, the CDR1 and CDR2 loops are ENHRY and SYGVKD. Specimen: CD4+ T cells from PBMCs cultured with HCoV-NL63 spike peptides, collected after COVID-19 vaccination. What this sample's cell subset or site label stands for: HCoV-NL63 spike overlapping peptide pool stimulation. The clonotype was recovered from a human donor who had a prior SARS-CoV-2 infection. This chain joins TRBV10-3 to TRBJ2-1; the D gene may be TRBD1 or TRBD2, since each aligns over 5 bases. The DNA is as follows: TGTGCCATCAGTGATGGGGGTGAGCAGTTCTTC. It is translated as CAISDGGEQFF.